One sample yielded the 22 T cell receptor beta chains listed below, sequenced in a study of blood T cell repertoires in COVID-19. Here immunoSEQ multiplex PCR was the method, and the copy in TCRdb shows in-frame clones only, minus some. The table has roughly 380,000 clones, 85% to 90% seen once. The material sequenced was PBMCs or T cells enriched from blood (not recorded which). These receptors were taken from a woman aged 25 to 39 who had been exposed to COVID-19.

The chain has TRBV14 and TRBJ1-2; a possible D gene is TRBD1 (5 bases). The germline V gene has CDR1 SGHDN and CDR2 FVKESK. Trimming took off 1 base at V and 5 bases at J, with 11 bases between the two ends. This CDR3 has 14 residues. CDR3 in DNA: TGTGCCAGCAGCCAAGCCGGGGGTGGTTATGGCTACACCTTC. Residues: CASSQAGGGYGYTF. The full variable domain, rest sourced from reference TRBV14 and TRBJ1-2, is EAGVTQFPSHSVIEKGQTVTLRCDPISGHDNLYWYRRVMGKEIKFLLHFVKESKQDESGMPNNRFLAERTGGTYSTLKVQPAELEDSGVYFCASSQAGGGYGYTFGSGTRLTVV.

This clone was detected a few times. The chain uses TRBV10-1 and TRBJ1-3, with D perhaps matching TRBD1 (6 bases). Germline V gene lookup returns CDR1 WNHNN and CDR2 SYGVQD (reference sequence). Trimming took off 2 bases at V and 3 bases at J, with 11 bases between the two ends. The CDR3 extends over 15 amino acids. The CDR3 here is CASSEDDRNGNTIYF. The CDR3 DNA is TGCGCCAGCAGTGAGGACGACAGGAATGGAAACACCATATATTTT.

This chain links TRBV15 with TRBJ1-1; D is ambiguous. The CDR3 spans 12 residues. Trimming shortened V by 0 bases and J by 4 bases, and 3 bases separated the two germline ends. CDR1 is LNHNV and CDR2 is YYDKDF in the germline V gene (reference sequence). DNA for the CDR3: TGTGCCACCAGCAGAGATATCACTGAAGCTTTCTTT. Its protein is CATSRDITEAFF.

The table lists this clone with a count of one. The V gene is TRBV19, the J gene TRBJ1-1; D is ambiguous. Germline values: CDR1 LNHDA, CDR2 SQIVND (reference sequence). V lost 9 bases, J lost 0 bases, and 14 bases lay in between. The CDR3 spans 14 residues. The CDR3 region is CASSPYQMNTEAFF. CDR3 nucleotides: TGTGCCAGCTCCCCCTACCAAATGAACACTGAAGCTTTCTTT.

The rearrangement links TRBV3-1 (or the pseudogene TRBV3-2) to TRBJ2-6; D remains unclear. Germline lookup yields CDR1 LGHDT and CDR2 YNNKEL (reference sequence). The CDR3 totals 14 residues. Trimming removed 2 bases at V and 4 bases at J, with 6 bases between. The CDR3 DNA reads as TGTGCCAGCAGCCAACCTATCGGGGCCAACGTCCTGACTTTC. Translation: CASSQPIGANVLTF.

V is TRBV27 and J is TRBJ1-1; the D gene is possibly TRBD1 (5 bases). V lost 4 bases, J lost 7 bases, and 13 bases lay in between. CDR3 length equals 13 residues. The germline CDR1 and CDR2 sequences are MNHEY and SMNVEV (reference sequence). The CDR3 DNA reads TGTGCCAGCAGTTCTCAGGGTGAGGTTGAAGCTTTCTTT. Its translation: CASSSQGEVEAFF.

The chain recombines TRBV2 with TRBJ2-2; 7 positions match TRBD1. The germline V gene has CDR1 SNHLY and CDR2 FYNNEI. The CDR3 spans 12 residues. V shed 10 bases, J shed 6 bases, and the junction held 5 bases outside the gene matches. The CDR3 bases are TGTGCCAACGTCGGACAGGCCGGGGAGCTGTTTTTT. Amino acid sequence: CANVGQAGELFF. Complete variable domain (other parts from reference TRBV2 and TRBJ2-2): EPEVTQTPSHQVTQMGQEVILRCVPISNHLYFYWYRQILGQKVEFLVSFYNNEISEKSEIFDDQFSVERPDGSNFTLKIRSTKLEDSAMYFCANVGQAGELFFGEGSRLTVL.

CDR3 region: CASSYRTGWADTQYF. In DNA form, the CDR3 reads TGTGCCAGCAGTTACCGGACAGGGTGGGCAGATACGCAGTATTTT. The chain combines TRBV6-5 with TRBJ2-3, with 8 nucleotides matching TRBD1. With V trimmed by 2 bases and J by 4 bases, 5 bases remained unmatched. CDR3 length equals 15 residues. Germline values: CDR1 MNHEY, CDR2 SVGAGI.

The rearrangement uses TRBV24-1 and TRBJ2-1; 9 bases are a match to TRBD1. The germline CDR1 and CDR2 sequences are KGHDR and SFDVKD. V lost 3 bases, J lost 1 base, and 6 bases stayed unmatched. This CDR3 region has 17 residues. The CDR3 loop is CATSDPHRGRSYNEQFF. In nucleotides, the CDR3 is TGTGCCACCAGTGATCCCCACAGGGGGCGATCCTACAATGAGCAGTTCTTC.

The chain employs TRBV27 and TRBJ2-2, with TRBD2 matching over 9 bases. CDR3 length: 16 residues. V dropped 7 bases and J dropped 0; count of bases not matched to a gene: 6. Germline V gene data show CDR1 as MNHEY and CDR2 as SMNVEV (reference sequence). In DNA form, the CDR3 reads TGTGCCAGCAACCGACTAGCGGCCCCGAACACCGGGGAGCTGTTTTTT. Protein: CASNRLAAPNTGELFF.

V gene TRBV16 combines with J gene TRBJ1-2, with TRBD1 matching 8 bases. V trimming: 0 bases; J trimming: 8 bases; junction bases outside the gene matches: 2. The CDR3 is 13 amino acids. The germline CDR1 and CDR2 sequences are KGHSY and FQNENV. The CDR3 bases are TGTGCCAGCAGCCAATCGGACAGGGCGGGCTACACCTTC. This sequence encodes CASSQSDRAGYTF.

The chain is built from TRBV9 and TRBJ1-5, with D perhaps TRBD1 (6 bases). Germline-derived CDR1 and CDR2 are SGDLS and YYNGEE. There are 15 residues in the CDR3. Trimming took 1 base from V and 3 from J, leaving 11 bases between them. The CDR3 protein is CASSVSGDLNQPQHF. DNA for the CDR3: TGTGCCAGCAGCGTATCAGGGGACCTCAATCAGCCCCAGCATTTT.

This clone has a handful of counts. The chain couples TRBV7-3 to TRBJ1-3; no reliable D call. CDR1 is SGHTA, CDR2 FQGTGA, per germline. CDR3 length: 15 amino acids. V lost 6 bases and J lost 0, with 12 bases in between. The CDR3 nucleotides are TGTGCCAGCAGTAGAAGTGCCTACTCTGGAAACACCATATATTTT. This sequence encodes CASSRSAYSGNTIYF. The whole variable domain, filled in from reference TRBV7-3 and TRBJ1-3, reads GAGVSQTPSNKVTEKGKYVELRCDPISGHTALYWYRQSLGQGPEFLIYFQGTGAADDSGLPNDRFFAVRPEGSVSTLKIQRTERGDSAVYLCASSRSAYSGNTIYFGEGSWLTVV.

This chain joins TRBV9 and TRBJ2-1; TRBD2 agrees at 12 bases. Unmatched junction bases numbered 10, after V lost 4 bases and J lost 8 bases. The CDR3 extends over 16 amino acids. CDR1 is SGDLS, CDR2 YYNGEE, per germline. This chain's CDR3 is CASSRTGLAGRDEQFF. DNA for the CDR3: TGTGCCAGCAGCAGAACGGGACTAGCGGGTAGAGATGAGCAGTTCTTC. The full variable domain, rest sourced from reference TRBV9 and TRBJ2-1, is DSGVTQTPKHLITATGQRVTLRCSPRSGDLSVYWYQQSLDQGLQFLIQYYNGEERAKGNILERFSAQQFPDLHSELNLSSLELGDSALYFCASSRTGLAGRDEQFFGPGTRLTVL.

The rearrangement links TRBV6-6 to TRBJ1-5, with 7 nucleotides matching TRBD1. CDR3 length equals 16 residues. V lost 3 bases and J lost 5; bases outside the gene matches: 10. Germline V lookup: CDR1 MNHNY, CDR2 SVGAGI (reference sequence). CDR3 DNA sequence: TGTGCCAGCAGTTATCAGACAGGGCTTGGGGATCAGCCCCAGCATTTT. This sequence encodes CASSYQTGLGDQPQHF.

With respect to this clone: Other DNA sequences in the same sample also yield this CDR3. This chain links TRBV5-5 with TRBJ1-5, with no clear D. Germline CDR1 and CDR2: SGHKS and YYEKEE (reference sequence). CDR3 size: 14 residues. Trimming took 0 bases from V and 4 from J, leaving 8 bases between them. CDR3 in amino acids: CASSLVRGNQPQHF. DNA of the CDR3: TGTGCCAGCAGCTTGGTGCGGGGAAATCAGCCCCAGCATTTT.

The genes are TRBV28 and TRBJ2-2, with 13 bases fitting TRBD2. This CDR3 spans 18 amino acids. The V gene's germline CDR1 is MDHEN and CDR2 SYDVKM. J was trimmed by 5 bases and V by 3 bases; bases with no gene match: 9. The CDR3 DNA sequence: TGTGCCAGCAGTTTCCAAGGACTAGCGGGGGACTGGACCGGGGAGCTGTTTTTT. Translation: CASSFQGLAGDWTGELFF.

The chain links TRBV5-8 to TRBJ2-7, with D hard to call. This CDR3 has 12 amino acids. V was clipped by 4 bases and J by 3 bases, with 8 bases between them. Per the germline V gene, CDR1 is SGHTS and CDR2 is YDEGEE. CDR3 DNA: TGTGCCAGCAGCCTGGGCTACTACGAGCAGTACTTC. Protein product: CASSLGYYEQYF.

This clone was counted once. This chain joins TRBV19 and TRBJ2-6; no definite D call. The CDR3 totals 16 residues. Per germline, CDR1 LNHDA and CDR2 SQIVND (reference sequence). The germline V and J ends were trimmed by 5 bases and 0 bases, with 11 bases remaining between them. The CDR3 here is CASSHTGPSGANVLTF. DNA of the CDR3: TGTGCCAGTAGTCATACCGGTCCCTCTGGGGCCAACGTCCTGACTTTC.

The genes are TRBV5-1 and TRBJ1-2, with 12 bases fitting TRBD1. CDR1 SGHRS and CDR2 YFSETQ come from the germline V gene. The V segment lost 4 bases and the J segment 8 bases; nucleotides outside the gene matches: 6. The CDR3 contains 14 residues. The CDR3 reads CASSQGQGALGYTF. For the CDR3, the DNA is TGCGCCAGCAGCCAGGGACAGGGGGCGTTGGGCTACACCTTC.

J is TRBJ1-5 and V is TRBV28; the D gene is possibly TRBD1 (6 bases). V was pared by 4 bases and J by 4 bases, with 20 bases between. The CDR3 is made up of 17 amino acids. Germline V gene lookup returns CDR1 MDHEN and CDR2 SYDVKM. CDR3: CASSSPTGPSRNQPQHF. In nucleotides, the CDR3 is TGTGCCAGCAGTTCGCCGACAGGCCCGAGTAGAAATCAGCCCCAGCATTTT.

The chain joins TRBV18 to TRBJ2-1; tentatively, D is TRBD2 (6 bases). The germline gives CDR1 KGHSH, CDR2 LQKENI. This CDR3 region has 14 residues. The V end lost 4 bases, the J end lost 7 bases, and 14 bases lay between the germline ends. The CDR3 DNA is TGTGCCAGCTCACTTAGCGGTGGCGGGAATGAGCAGTTCTTC. Amino acids: CASSLSGGGNEQFF. Full variable domain (remainder filled in from reference TRBV18 and TRBJ2-1): NAGVMQNPRHLVRRRGQEARLRCSPMKGHSHVYWYRQLPEEGLKFMVYLQKENIIDESGMPKERFSAEFPKEGPSILRIQQVVRGDSAAYFCASSLSGGGNEQFFGPGTRLTVL.